The clone carrying this T cell receptor (beta chain) was seen at least ten times. Germline V CDR1 and CDR2: LNHDA, SQIVND (reference sequence). The CDR3 length is 17 residues. The ends lost 5 bases at V and 8 bases at J; junction bases unmatched: 14. This record comes from a study of HIV-infected patients and healthy controls. Reverse transcription used roughly 480 ng RNA and constant-region primers for alpha and beta. Separate chain-specific third strand synthesis with multiplexing indices produced the alpha and beta libraries. Two random hexamers, added before amplification and joined, formed each molecule's 12-nucleotide barcode. TCRdb redid the calling of the 5' RACE reads with MiXCR, one entry per CDR3 protein. The repertoire consists of more than 4,500 distinct CDR3 sequences, with roughly a tenth occurring once and the leading ten covering around 11%. All unsorted peripheral T cells were captured because whole blood was used without fractionation.

This clonotype was obtained from an adult with HIV infection. This specimen consisted of blood, obtained before antiretroviral therapy. The V and J genes are TRBV19 and TRBJ1-6, with 8 bases identical to TRBD1. CDR3 in amino acids: CASSSLDRVYFDSPLHF. In DNA form, the CDR3 reads TGTGCCAGTAGTTCCCTGGACAGGGTCTATTTCGATTCACCCCTCCACTTT.